These 10 T cell receptor beta chains were all obtained from the same sample, sequenced in a study of radiation and T cells in renal cell carcinoma. Using immunoSEQ multiplex PCR, the repertoire was profiled, and TCRdb retains in-frame clones only, with some absent. The table includes 70,000 to 80,000 clones, approximately 86% detected once. Specified time point: blood 2 weeks post-SBRT. Treatment meaning: 15 Gy SBRT to primary tumor, nephrectomy 4 weeks later. Specimen: blood, collected from a patient whose treatment included radiotherapy and nephrectomy. These receptors were collected from a woman aged 45-60 years with renal cell carcinoma.

This chain joins TRBV4-3 and TRBJ1-5, with D tentatively TRBD1 (6 bases). The CDR3 is 15 amino acids. Germline V lookup: CDR1 LGHNA, CDR2 YSLEER. Trimming removed 3 bases at V and 5 bases at J, with 14 bases between. This CDR3 is CASSQETGFDQPQHF. CDR3 nucleotide sequence: TGCGCCAGCAGCCAGGAAACAGGGTTCGATCAGCCCCAGCATTTT.

The V gene is TRBV6-6, the J gene TRBJ1-5; D remains ambiguous. This CDR3 comprises 14 residues. The germline V gene has CDR1 MNHNY and CDR2 SVGAGI (reference sequence). V was pared by 5 bases and J by 4 bases, with 12 bases between. CDR3: CASSLEQLNQPQHF. The CDR3 DNA reads as TGTGCCAGCAGTCTAGAACAGTTAAATCAGCCCCAGCATTTT.

This chain joins TRBV6-5 and TRBJ1-5, with D possibly matching TRBD1 (5 bases). CDR3 size: 15 residues. Germline CDR1 and CDR2: MNHEY and SVGAGI. Trimming removed 6 bases at V and 0 bases at J, with 12 bases between. CDR3 in amino acids: CASRLTVYSNQPQHF. The CDR3 DNA follows: TGTGCCAGCAGGCTGACAGTTTATAGCAATCAGCCCCAGCATTTT.

The chain couples TRBV5-1 to TRBJ1-1; D uncertain. V lost 4 bases and J lost 1, with 11 bases in between. This CDR3 is built from 14 residues. From germline, CDR1 is SGHRS and CDR2 YFSETQ. The CDR3 loop is CASSMAAENTEAFF. In nucleotides, the CDR3 is TGCGCCAGCAGCATGGCCGCCGAGAACACTGAAGCTTTCTTT.

The chain has TRBV10-3 and TRBJ1-2; 7 bases are shared with TRBD1. V shed 8 bases and J 3 bases; nucleotides not matched to a gene: 3. The CDR3 contains 12 residues. Germline CDR1 and CDR2: ENHRY and SYGVKD. CDR3 sequence reads: CAIQGGDYGYTF. The CDR3 DNA is TGTGCCATCCAGGGGGGTGACTATGGCTACACCTTC.

This clone was counted once. The sample carries other DNA sequences with the same CDR3. The chain uses TRBV5-1 and TRBJ1-1; D may be TRBD1 (5 bases). The CDR3 extends over 14 amino acids. In germline, CDR1 is SGHRS, CDR2 YFSETQ. The ends were cut back, 0 bases at V and 4 bases at J, with 10 bases in the middle. The CDR3 DNA reads as TGCGCCAGCAGCTTGGCCGGGGGTGGCACTGAAGCTTTCTTT. It encodes CASSLAGGGTEAFF.

This clone was found once. The chain employs TRBV2 and TRBJ2-7; the D is unclear. V shed 1 base and J shed 3 bases, with 7 bases lying between them. This CDR3 has 13 amino acids. Germline V gives CDR1 SNHLY, CDR2 FYNNEI. The CDR3 DNA reads as TGTGCCAGCAGTGAAGGCAGTGACTACGAGCAGTACTTC. The encoded protein is CASSEGSDYEQYF.

J is TRBJ1-3 and V is TRBV2; 10 nucleotides line up with TRBD1. J lost 2 bases, V lost 7 bases, and 2 bases had no gene match. The CDR3 has 14 amino acids. Germline-derived CDR1 and CDR2 are SNHLY and FYNNEI. CDR3: CASKGQGPGNTIYF. For the CDR3, the DNA is TGTGCCAGCAAGGGACAGGGGCCTGGAAACACCATATATTTT.

The chain joins TRBV23-1 to TRBJ1-2; 9 nucleotides align to TRBD1. TRBV23-1 is an ORF, with its function uncertain. The CDR3 length is 18 residues. J gave up 8 bases and V 3 bases, and 19 bases lay outside the gene matches. The CDR3 sequence: CASSQRDREFVRVRGYTF. The CDR3 nucleotides read TGCGCCAGCAGTCAGCGGGACAGGGAGTTCGTACGGGTGAGGGGCTACACCTTC.

The V call is TRBV9, the J call TRBJ1-4, with D hard to call. V shed 0 bases and J shed 0 bases, with 6 bases lying between them. CDR3 size: 15 residues. Germline V gene lookup returns CDR1 SGDLS and CDR2 YYNGEE. The CDR3: CASSVESATNEKLFF. The CDR3 nucleotides are TGTGCCAGCAGCGTAGAGTCTGCAACTAATGAAAAACTGTTTTTT.